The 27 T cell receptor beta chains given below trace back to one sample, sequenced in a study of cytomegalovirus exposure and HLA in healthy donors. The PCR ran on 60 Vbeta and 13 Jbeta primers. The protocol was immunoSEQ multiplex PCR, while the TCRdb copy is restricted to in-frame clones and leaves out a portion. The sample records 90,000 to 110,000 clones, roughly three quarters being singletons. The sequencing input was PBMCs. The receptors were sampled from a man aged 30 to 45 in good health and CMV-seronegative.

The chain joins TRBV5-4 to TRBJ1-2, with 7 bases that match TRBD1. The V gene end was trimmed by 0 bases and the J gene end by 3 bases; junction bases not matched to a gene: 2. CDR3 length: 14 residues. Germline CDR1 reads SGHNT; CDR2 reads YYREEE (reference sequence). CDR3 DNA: TGTGCCAGCAGCTTGGCAGGGGGGCACTATGGCTACACCTTC. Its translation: CASSLAGGHYGYTF.

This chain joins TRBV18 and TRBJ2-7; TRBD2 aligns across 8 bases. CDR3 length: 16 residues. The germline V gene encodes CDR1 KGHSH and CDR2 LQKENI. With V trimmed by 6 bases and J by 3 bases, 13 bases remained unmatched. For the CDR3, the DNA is TGTGCCAGCTCGCCATCGACGGGGGCGGGGGGCTACGAGCAGTACTTC. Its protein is CASSPSTGAGGYEQYF. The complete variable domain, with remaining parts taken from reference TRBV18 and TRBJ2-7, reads NAGVMQNPRHLVRRRGQEARLRCSPMKGHSHVYWYRQLPEEGLKFMVYLQKENIIDESGMPKERFSAEFPKEGPSILRIQQVVRGDSAAYFCASSPSTGAGGYEQYFGPGTRLTVT.

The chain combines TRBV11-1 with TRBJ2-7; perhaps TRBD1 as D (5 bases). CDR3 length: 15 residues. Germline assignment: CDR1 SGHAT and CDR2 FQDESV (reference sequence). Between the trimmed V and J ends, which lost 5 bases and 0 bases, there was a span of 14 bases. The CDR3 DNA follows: TGTGCCAGCAGCCGACCTGGAGACAGCTCCTACGAGCAGTACTTC. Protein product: CASSRPGDSSYEQYF.

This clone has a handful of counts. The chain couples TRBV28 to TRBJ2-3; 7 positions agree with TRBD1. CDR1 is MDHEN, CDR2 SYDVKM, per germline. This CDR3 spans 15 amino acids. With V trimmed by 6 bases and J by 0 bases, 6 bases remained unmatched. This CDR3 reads CASSPTGPSTDTQYF. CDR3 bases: TGTGCCAGCAGCCCGACAGGGCCGAGCACAGATACGCAGTATTTT.

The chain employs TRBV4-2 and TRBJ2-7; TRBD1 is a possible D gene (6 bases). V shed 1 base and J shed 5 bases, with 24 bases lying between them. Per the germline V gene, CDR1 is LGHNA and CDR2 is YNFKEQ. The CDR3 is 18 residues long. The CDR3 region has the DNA TGTGCCAGCAGCCAAGTGGACAAGATTCGGGACACCCCGCACGAGCAGTACTTC. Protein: CASSQVDKIRDTPHEQYF.

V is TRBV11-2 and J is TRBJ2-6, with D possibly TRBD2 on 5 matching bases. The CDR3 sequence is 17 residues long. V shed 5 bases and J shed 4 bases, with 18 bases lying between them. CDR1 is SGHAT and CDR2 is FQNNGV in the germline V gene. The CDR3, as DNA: TGTGCCAGCAGCCCCCTCCTAGGAGGAACCGGGGCCAACGTCCTGACTTTC. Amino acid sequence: CASSPLLGGTGANVLTF. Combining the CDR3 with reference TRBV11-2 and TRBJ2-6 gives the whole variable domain EAGVAQSPRYKIIEKRQSVAFWCNPISGHATLYWYQQILGQGPKLLIQFQNNGVVDDSQLPKDRFSAERLKGVDSTLKIQPAKLEDSAVYLCASSPLLGGTGANVLTFGAGSRLTVL.

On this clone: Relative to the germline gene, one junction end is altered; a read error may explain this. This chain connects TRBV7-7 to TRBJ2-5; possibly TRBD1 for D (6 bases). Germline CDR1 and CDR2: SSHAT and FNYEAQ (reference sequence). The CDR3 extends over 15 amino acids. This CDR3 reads CASSPGQGQQETQYF. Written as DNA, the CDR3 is TGTGCTAGCAGCCCCGGCCAAGGACAGCAAGAGACCCAGTACTTC. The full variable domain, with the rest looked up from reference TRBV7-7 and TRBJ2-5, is GAGVSQSPRYKVTKRGQDVTLRCDPISSHATLYWYQQALGQGPEFLTYFNYEAQPDKSGLPSDRFSAERPEGSISTLTIQRTEQRDSAMYRCASSPGQGQQETQYFGPGTRLLVL.

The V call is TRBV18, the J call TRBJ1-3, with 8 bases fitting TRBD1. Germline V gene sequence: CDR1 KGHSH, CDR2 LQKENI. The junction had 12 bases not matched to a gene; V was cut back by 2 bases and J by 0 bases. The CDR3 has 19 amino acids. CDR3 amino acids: CASSPLTPDRDLSGNTIYF. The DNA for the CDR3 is TGTGCCAGCTCACCATTGACTCCGGACAGGGACCTCTCTGGAAACACCATATATTTT.

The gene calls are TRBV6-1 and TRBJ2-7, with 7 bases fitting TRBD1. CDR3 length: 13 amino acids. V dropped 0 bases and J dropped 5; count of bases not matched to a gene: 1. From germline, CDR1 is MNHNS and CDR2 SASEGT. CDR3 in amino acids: CASSEAGGDEQYF. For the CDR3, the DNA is TGTGCCAGCAGTGAAGCAGGGGGCGACGAGCAGTACTTC.

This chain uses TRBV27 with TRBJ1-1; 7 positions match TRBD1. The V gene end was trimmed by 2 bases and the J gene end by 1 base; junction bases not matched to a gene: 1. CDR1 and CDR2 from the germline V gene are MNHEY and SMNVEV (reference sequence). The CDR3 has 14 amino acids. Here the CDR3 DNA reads TGTGCCAGCAGTTTAAACAGGGGGAACACTGAAGCTTTCTTT. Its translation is CASSLNRGNTEAFF.

Written as DNA, the CDR3 is TGTGCCAGCAGCGTAGGTCTAGGAGCGGGAGTTGGCGAGCAGTACTTC. Amino acid sequence: CASSVGLGAGVGEQYF. This sequence joins TRBV9 and TRBJ2-7; TRBD2 matches at 8 bases. CDR3 length: 16 residues. In germline, CDR1 is SGDLS, CDR2 YYNGEE. V lost 0 bases and J lost 6; bases outside the gene matches: 11.

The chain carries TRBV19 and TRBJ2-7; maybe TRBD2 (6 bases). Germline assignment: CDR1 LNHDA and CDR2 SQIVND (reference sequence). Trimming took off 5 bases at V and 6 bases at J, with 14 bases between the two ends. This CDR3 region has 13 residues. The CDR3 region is CASSEDGSSEQYF. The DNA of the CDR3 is TGTGCCAGTAGTGAGGACGGGAGCTCCGAGCAGTACTTC.

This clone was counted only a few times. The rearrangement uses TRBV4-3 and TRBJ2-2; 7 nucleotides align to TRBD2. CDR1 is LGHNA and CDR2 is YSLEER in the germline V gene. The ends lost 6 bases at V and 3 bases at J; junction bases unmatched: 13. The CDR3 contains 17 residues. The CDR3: CASSSFPLAGDTGELFF. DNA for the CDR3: TGCGCCAGCAGTTCTTTCCCCCTCGCGGGAGACACCGGGGAGCTGTTTTTT.

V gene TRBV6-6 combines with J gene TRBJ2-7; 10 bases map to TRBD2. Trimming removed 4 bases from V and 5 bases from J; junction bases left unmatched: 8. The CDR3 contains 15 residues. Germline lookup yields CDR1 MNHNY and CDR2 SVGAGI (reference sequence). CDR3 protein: CASSSASGSRNEQYF. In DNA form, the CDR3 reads TGTGCCAGCAGTTCCGCTAGCGGGAGTAGGAACGAGCAGTACTTC.

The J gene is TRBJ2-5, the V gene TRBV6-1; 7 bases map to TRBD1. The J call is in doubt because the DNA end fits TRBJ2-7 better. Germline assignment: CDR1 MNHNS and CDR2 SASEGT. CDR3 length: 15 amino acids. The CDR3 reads CASASGGLSSYEQYF. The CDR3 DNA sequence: TGTGCCAGCGCCTCAGGGGGTCTAAGCTCCTACGAGCAGTACTTC.

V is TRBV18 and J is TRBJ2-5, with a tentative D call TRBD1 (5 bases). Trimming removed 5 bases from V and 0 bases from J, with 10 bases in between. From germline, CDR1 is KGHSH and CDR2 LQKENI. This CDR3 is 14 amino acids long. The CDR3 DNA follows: TGTGCCAGCTCAACATCAGGGAACCAAGAGACCCAGTACTTC. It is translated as CASSTSGNQETQYF.

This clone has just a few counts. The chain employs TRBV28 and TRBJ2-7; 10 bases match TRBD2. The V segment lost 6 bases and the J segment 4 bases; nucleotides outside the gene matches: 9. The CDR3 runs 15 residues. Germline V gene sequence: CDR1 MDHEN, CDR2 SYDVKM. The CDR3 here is CASRVAGGPRYEQYF. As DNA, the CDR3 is TGTGCCAGCAGGGTAGCGGGAGGACCTCGGTACGAGCAGTACTTC.

The CDR3 protein is CASGLVDRDGYTF. Here the CDR3 DNA reads TGTGCTAGTGGTTTGGTGGACAGGGATGGCTACACCTTC. The gene calls are TRBV12-5 and TRBJ1-2, with 8 bases matching TRBD1. Germline trimming cut 0 bases from V and 6 bases from J; bases unmatched to any gene: 0. The CDR3 sequence is 13 residues long. Germline CDR1 reads LGHNT; CDR2 reads FRNRAP.

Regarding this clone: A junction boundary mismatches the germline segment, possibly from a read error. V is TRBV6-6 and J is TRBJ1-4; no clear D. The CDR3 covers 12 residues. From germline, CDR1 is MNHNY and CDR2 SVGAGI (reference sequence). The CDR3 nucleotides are TGTGCCAGCAGTTCAACTGATGAAAAACTGTTTTTT. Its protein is CASSSTDEKLFF.

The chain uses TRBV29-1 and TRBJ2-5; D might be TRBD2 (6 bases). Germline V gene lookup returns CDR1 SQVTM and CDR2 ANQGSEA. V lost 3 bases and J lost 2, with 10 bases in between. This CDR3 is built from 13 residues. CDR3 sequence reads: CSVEEGLQETQYF. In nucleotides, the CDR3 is TGCAGCGTTGAGGAGGGGCTGCAAGAGACCCAGTACTTC.

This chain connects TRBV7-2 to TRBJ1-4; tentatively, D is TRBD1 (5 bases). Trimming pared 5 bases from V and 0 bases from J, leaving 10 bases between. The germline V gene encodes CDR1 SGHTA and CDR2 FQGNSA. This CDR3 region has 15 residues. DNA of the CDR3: TGTGCCAGCAGCCGGGGGAGCACAACTAATGAAAAACTGTTTTTT. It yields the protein CASSRGSTTNEKLFF.

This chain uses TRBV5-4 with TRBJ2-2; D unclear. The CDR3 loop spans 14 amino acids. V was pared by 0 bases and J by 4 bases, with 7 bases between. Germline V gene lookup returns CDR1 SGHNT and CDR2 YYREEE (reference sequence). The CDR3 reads CASSLVGATGELFF. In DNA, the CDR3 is TGTGCCAGCAGCTTGGTAGGAGCCACCGGGGAGCTGTTTTTT.

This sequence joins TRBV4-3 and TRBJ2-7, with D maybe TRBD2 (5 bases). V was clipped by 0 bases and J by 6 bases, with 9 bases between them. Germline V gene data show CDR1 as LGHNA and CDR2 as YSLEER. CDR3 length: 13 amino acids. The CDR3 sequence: CASSQEVGSEQYF. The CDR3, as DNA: TGCGCCAGCAGCCAAGAAGTGGGGAGCGAGCAGTACTTC.

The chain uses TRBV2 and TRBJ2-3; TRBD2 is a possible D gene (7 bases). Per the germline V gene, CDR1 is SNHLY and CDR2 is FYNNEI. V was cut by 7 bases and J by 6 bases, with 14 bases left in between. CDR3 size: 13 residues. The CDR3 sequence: CASNQRGGDTQYF. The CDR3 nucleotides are TGTGCCAGCAACCAAAGGGGGGGGGATACGCAGTATTTT.

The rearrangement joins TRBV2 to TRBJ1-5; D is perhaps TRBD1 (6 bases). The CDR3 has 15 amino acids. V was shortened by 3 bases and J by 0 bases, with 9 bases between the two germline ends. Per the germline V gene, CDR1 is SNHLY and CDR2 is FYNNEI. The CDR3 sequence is CASSEGQASNQPQHF. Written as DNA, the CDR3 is TGTGCCAGCAGTGAGGGACAAGCTAGCAATCAGCCCCAGCATTTT.

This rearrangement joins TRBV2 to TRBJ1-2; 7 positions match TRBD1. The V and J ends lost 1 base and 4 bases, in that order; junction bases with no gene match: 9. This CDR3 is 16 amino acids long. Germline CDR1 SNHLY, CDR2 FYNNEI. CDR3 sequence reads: CASSEGFGTALYGYTF. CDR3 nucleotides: TGTGCCAGCAGTGAAGGCTTTGGGACAGCTCTCTATGGCTACACCTTC.

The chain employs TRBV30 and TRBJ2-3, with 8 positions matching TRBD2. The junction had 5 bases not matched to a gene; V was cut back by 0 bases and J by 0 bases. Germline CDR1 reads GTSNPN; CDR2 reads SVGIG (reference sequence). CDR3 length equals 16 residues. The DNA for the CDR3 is TGTGCCTGGAGTGTTAGGTTAGCGGGAAGCACAGATACGCAGTATTTT. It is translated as CAWSVRLAGSTDTQYF.